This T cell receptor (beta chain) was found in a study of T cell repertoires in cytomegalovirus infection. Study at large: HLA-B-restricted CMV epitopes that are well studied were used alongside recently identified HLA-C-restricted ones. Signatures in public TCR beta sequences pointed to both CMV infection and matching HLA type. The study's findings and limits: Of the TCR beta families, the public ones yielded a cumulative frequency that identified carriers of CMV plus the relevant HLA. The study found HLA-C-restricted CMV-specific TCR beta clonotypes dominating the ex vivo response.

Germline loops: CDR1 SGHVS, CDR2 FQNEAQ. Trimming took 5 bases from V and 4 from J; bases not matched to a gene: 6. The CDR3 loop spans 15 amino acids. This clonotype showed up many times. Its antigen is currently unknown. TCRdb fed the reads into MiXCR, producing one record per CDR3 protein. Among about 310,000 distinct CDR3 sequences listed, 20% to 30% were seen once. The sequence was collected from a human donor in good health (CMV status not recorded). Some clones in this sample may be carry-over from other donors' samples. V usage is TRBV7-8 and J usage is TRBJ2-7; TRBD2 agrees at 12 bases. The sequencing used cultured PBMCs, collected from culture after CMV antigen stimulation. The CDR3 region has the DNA TGTGCCAGCAGCGAGGGGACTAGCGGGCTTTACGAGCAGTACTTC. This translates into CASSEGTSGLYEQYF.